This T cell receptor (beta chain) was sequenced during a study of shared clonotypes between healthy human individuals. The length of the CDR3 is 11 residues. Germline assignment: CDR1 DFQATT and CDR2 SNEGSKA (reference sequence). Trimming took 6 bases from V and 7 from J, leaving 10 bases between them. The method was immunoSEQ multiplex PCR; TCRdb's version includes in-frame clones alone and lacks a portion of them. The sample comprises over 2 million clones, around 92% of which are singletons, and roughly 0.34% rests with the top ten. The J gene is TRBJ1-5, the V gene TRBV20-1; D unresolved. The TCR comes from a man younger than 35 in good health. Some clones in this sample may be carry-over from other donors' samples. The source material was naive CD4+ T cells from PBMCs. Documented subset: CD45RA+ positively selected. CDR3 protein: CSAGRWQPQHF. The CDR3 bases are TGCAGTGCGGGTCGGTGGCAGCCCCAGCATTTT.